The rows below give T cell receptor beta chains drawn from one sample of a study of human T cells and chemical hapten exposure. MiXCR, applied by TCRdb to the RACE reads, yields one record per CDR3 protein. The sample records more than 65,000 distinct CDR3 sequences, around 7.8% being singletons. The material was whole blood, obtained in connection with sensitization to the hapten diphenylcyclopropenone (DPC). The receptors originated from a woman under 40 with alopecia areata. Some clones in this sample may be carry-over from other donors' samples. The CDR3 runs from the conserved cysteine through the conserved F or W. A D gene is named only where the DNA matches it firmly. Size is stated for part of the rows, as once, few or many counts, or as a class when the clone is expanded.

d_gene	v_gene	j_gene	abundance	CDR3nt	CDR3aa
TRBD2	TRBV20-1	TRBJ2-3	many	TGCAGTGCTAGTAATCTAGCGGGGAAAACAGATACGCAGTATTTT	CSASNLAGKTDTQYF
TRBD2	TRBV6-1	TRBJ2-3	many	TGTGCCAGCAGTGAAAGTTCCCCGGGGGGAGCCACAGATACGCAGTATTTT	CASSESSPGGATDTQYF
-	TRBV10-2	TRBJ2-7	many	TGCGCCAGCACAGTGCCGACTTCACACCAATACGAGCAGTACTTC	CASTVPTSHQYEQYF
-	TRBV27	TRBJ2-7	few	TGTGCCAGCACTCCGAGGGGCAGGGACTACGAGCAGTACTTC	CASTPRGRDYEQYF
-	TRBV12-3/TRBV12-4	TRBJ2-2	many	TGTGCCAGCAGTCTGAGGGAGATCGGGGAGCTGTTTTTT	CASSLREIGELFF
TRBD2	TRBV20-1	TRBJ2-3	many	TGCAGTGCTAGACGGCGGGGGGGCGGAGATACGCAGTATTTT	CSARRRGGGDTQYF
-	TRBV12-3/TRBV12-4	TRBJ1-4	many	TGTGCCAGCAGTGAGCGAAAACCGGGACGGTATAATGAAAAACTGTTTTTT	CASSERKPGRYNEKLFF
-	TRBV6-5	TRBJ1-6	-	TGTGCCAGCAGTTACGAGCCAAGGATCTATAATTCACCCCTCCACTTT	CASSYEPRIYNSPLHF
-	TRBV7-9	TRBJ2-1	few	TGTGCCAGCAGCTTAGGGGATCCTGAGCAGTTCTTC	CASSLGDPEQFF
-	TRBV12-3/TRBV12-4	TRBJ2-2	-	TGTGCCAGCAACCAGAACACCGGGGAGCTGTTTTTT	CASNQNTGELFF
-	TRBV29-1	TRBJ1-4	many	TGCAGCGTTGGTGGGGCGCCGGCTGAAAAACTGTTTTTT	CSVGGAPAEKLFF
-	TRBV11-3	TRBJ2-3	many	TGTGCCAGCAGCTTGGTCAGCACACGCGGTTATAGTACAGATACGCAGTATTTT	CASSLVSTRGYSTDTQYF
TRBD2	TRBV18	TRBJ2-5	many	TGTGCCAGCTCCCTAGCGGGCCACCAAGAGACCCAGTACTTC	CASSLAGHQETQYF
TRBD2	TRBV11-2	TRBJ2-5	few	TGTGCCAGCAGCCCGCCCAGCCCACTAGCGGGGGTAGAGACCCAGTACTTC	CASSPPSPLAGVETQYF
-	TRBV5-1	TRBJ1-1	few	TGCGCCAGCAGCTTGGAGGACAATACTGAAGCTTTCTTT	CASSLEDNTEAFF
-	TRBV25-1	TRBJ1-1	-	TGTGCCAGCAGTGAAGTAGGGATCGCTGAAGCTTTCTTT	CASSEVGIAEAFF
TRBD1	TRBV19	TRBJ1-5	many	TGTGCCAGTAGTACCCCGACAGGGGCCCTCAATCAGCCCCAGCATTTT	CASSTPTGALNQPQHF
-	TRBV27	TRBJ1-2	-	TGTGCCAGCAGCCGGGCCGGACAGACCTATGGCTACACCTTC	CASSRAGQTYGYTF
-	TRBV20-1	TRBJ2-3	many	TGCAGTGCTAGGGCCCTAGCGGATACGCAGTATTTT	CSARALADTQYF
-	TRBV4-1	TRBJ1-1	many	TGCGCCAGCAGCCAAGATTTGGCAGCTTGGGGTGTGAACACTGAAGCTTTCTTT	CASSQDLAAWGVNTEAFF
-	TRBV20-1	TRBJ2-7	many	TGCAGTGCTAGTACCAAGGCAACCTACGAGCAGTACTTC	CSASTKATYEQYF
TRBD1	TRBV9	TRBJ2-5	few	TGTGCCAGCCGACCCGGGACAGGGGGTTCGGAGACCCAGTACTTC	CASRPGTGGSETQYF
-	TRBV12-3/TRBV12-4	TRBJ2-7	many	TGTGCCAGCAGTTCTGGGGGGATATACGAGCAGTACTTC	CASSSGGIYEQYF
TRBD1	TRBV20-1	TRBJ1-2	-	TGCAGTGCTAGAGATCGCGGAGGGGGCGGCAACACCTTC	CSARDRGGGGNTF
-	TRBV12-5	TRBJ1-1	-	TGTGCTAGTGGTTTGAGACCCCGAGGACAGTTTGAAGCTTTCTTT	CASGLRPRGQFEAFF
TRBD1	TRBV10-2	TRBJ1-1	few	TGCGCCAGCAGGACAGGGAGTAGGGACACTGAAGCTTTCTTT	CASRTGSRDTEAFF
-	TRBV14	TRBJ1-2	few	TGTGCCAGCAGCCAAGTTGGCAGGGAGAGGGATGGCTACACCTTC	CASSQVGRERDGYTF
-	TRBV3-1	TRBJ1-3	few	TGTGCCAGCAGCCAAGTAGGAGGGACTGGAAACACCATATATTTT	CASSQVGGTGNTIYF
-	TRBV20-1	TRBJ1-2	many	TGCAGTGCTTTAGACGGGGAGAGAAACTATGGCTACACCTTC	CSALDGERNYGYTF
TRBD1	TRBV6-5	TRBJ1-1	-	TGTGCCAGCAGTTTAGGGGGCGGGTTTGAAGCTTTCTTT	CASSLGGGFEAFF
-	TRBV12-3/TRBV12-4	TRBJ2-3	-	TGTGCCAGCAGCCAAGGTTGGGATACGCAGTATTTT	CASSQGWDTQYF
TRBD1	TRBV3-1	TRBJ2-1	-	TGTGCCAGCAGCCCGGCCGGGACAGGTACCTACAATGAGCAGTTCTTC	CASSPAGTGTYNEQFF
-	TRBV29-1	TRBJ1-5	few	TGCAGCGTTGAATCCGCGAATCAGCCCCAGCATTTT	CSVESANQPQHF
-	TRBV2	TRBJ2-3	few	TGTGCCAGCAACCTCGCGACAGATACGCAGTATTTT	CASNLATDTQYF
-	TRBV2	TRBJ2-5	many	TGTGCCAGCAGTGAATCTGGGTACGAGACCCAGTACTTC	CASSESGYETQYF
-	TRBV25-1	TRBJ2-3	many	TGTGCCAGCGGAAGCCACCAGGCCTGGGGTACGCAGTATTTT	CASGSHQAWGTQYF
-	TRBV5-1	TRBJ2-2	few	TGCGCCAGCAGCTTGGGACCCACCCAGGGTTCGAACACCGGGGAGCTGTTTTTT	CASSLGPTQGSNTGELFF
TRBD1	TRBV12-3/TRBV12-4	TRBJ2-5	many	TGTGCCAGCAGTCCCCCCGGGTGGGTAGGGGGCGAGACCCAGTACTTC	CASSPPGWVGGETQYF
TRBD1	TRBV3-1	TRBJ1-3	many	TGTGCCAGCAGCCGAGGGACAGGGGGAGGAAACACCATATATTTT	CASSRGTGGGNTIYF
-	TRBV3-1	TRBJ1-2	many	TGTGCCAGCAGCAAGGCGAAAAATTATGGCTACACCTTC	CASSKAKNYGYTF
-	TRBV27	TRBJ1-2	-	TGTGCCAGCAAGACACAGGAGGCCTATAGCTACACCTTC	CASKTQEAYSYTF
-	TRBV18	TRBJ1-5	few	TGTGCCAGCTCAGGTGCTTCGGCGGGCAATCAGCCCCAGCATTTT	CASSGASAGNQPQHF
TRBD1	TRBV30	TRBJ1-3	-	TGTGCCTGGAACGGGGACAGGGGGAGCTCTGGAAACACCATATATTTT	CAWNGDRGSSGNTIYF
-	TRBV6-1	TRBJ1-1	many	TGTGCCAGCAGTAGACAGGTGAACACTGAAGCTTTCTTT	CASSRQVNTEAFF
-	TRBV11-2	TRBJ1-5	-	TGTGCCAGCAGCTTAGTGGCAGGGTTCTCTTACAATCAGCCCCAGCATTTT	CASSLVAGFSYNQPQHF
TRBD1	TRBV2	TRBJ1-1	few	TGTGCCAGTTCCCCTTGGCTCCCAGGGGGCACTGAAGCTTTCTTT	CASSPWLPGGTEAFF
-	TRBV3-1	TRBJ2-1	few	TGTGCCAGCAGCCAAGACAGCCAGGGTAGTAGAGAGCAGTTCTTC	CASSQDSQGSREQFF
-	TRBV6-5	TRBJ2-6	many	TGTGCCAGCAGATCAAACACTATCTCTGGGGCCAACGTCCTGACTTTC	CASRSNTISGANVLTF
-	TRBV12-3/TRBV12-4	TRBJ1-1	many	TGTGCCAGCAGGCGGAGCTGGGTGAACACTGAAGCTTTCTTT	CASRRSWVNTEAFF
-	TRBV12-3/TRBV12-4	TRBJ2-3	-	TGTGCCAGCAGTTTACTAGGGTCCCATACGCAGTATTTT	CASSLLGSHTQYF
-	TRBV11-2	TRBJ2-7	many	TGTGCCAGCAGCCCGGACAGCTACGAGCAGTACTTC	CASSPDSYEQYF
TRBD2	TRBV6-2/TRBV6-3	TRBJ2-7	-	TGTGCCAGCAGTTACTCCCCCGAGCGGGGGGGCCTCGAGCAGTACTTC	CASSYSPERGGLEQYF
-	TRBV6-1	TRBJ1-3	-	TGTGCCAGCAGAGGTAACTCTGGAAACACCATATATTTT	CASRGNSGNTIYF
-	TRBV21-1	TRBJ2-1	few	TGTGCCAGCAGCAAAGCGCCACTGACCTGCGCAGGGGAGCAGTTCTTC	CASSKAPLTCAGEQFF
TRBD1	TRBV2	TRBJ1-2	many	TGTGCCAGCACCCCCCGGGACAGGGGCTATGGCTACACCTTC	CASTPRDRGYGYTF
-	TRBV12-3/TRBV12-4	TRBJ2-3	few	TGTGCCAGCAGGGCTACAGGGACAGATACGCAGTATTTT	CASRATGTDTQYF
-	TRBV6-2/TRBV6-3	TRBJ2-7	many	TGTGCCAGCAGTTGGACCTACGAGCAGTACTTC	CASSWTYEQYF